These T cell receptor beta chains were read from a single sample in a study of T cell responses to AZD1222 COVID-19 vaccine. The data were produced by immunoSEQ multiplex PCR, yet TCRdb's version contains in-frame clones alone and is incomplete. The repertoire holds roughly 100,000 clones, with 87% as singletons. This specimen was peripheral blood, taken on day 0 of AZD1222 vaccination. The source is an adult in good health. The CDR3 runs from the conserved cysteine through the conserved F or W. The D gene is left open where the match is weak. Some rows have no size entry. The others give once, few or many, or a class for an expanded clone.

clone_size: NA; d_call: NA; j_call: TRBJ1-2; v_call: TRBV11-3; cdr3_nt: TGTGCCAGCAGCTTAGGGCCGGTCTATGGCTACACCTTC; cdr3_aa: CASSLGPVYGYTF
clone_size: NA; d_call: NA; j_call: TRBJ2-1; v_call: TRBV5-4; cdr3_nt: TGTGCCAGCAGCTCCCCGCAGGGAGGCAATGAGCAGTTCTTC; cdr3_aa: CASSSPQGGNEQFF
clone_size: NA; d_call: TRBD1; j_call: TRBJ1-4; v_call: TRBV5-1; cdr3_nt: TGCGCCAGCGGGGAAGGTGGGACAGGCAGTAACCTCGCAAAACTGTTTTTT; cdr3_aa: CASGEGGTGSNLAKLFF
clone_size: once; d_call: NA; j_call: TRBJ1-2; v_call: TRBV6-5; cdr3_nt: TGTGCCAGCAGTTACTTTACAGGCCGGACTAACTATGGCTACACCTTC; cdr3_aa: CASSYFTGRTNYGYTF
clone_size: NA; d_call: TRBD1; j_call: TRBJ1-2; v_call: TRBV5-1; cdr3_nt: TGCGCCAGCAGGGTAACAGGGGGCCTCACTGGCTACACCTTC; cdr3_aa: CASRVTGGLTGYTF
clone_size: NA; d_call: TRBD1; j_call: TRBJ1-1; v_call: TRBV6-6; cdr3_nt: TGTGCCACCGGACAGGGAACCACTGAAGCTTTCTTT; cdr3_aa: CATGQGTTEAFF
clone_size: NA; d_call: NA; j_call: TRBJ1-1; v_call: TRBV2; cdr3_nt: TGTGCCAGCAACCCTGGGAAGGGGGTGACTGAAGCTTTCTTT; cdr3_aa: CASNPGKGVTEAFF
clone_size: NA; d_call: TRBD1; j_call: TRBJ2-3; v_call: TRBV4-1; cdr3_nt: TGCGCCAGCACAGGGACAGGAACACCGCCAGGGCCTACAGATACGCAGTATTTT; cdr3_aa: CASTGTGTPPGPTDTQYF
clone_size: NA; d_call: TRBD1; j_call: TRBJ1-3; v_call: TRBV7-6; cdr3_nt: TGTGCCAGCAGCTTGGGACAGGGGGCGATTGGAAACACCATATATTTT; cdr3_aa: CASSLGQGAIGNTIYF
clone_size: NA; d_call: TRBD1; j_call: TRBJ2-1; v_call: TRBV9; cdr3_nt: TGTGCCAGCAGCGTAATAGGGACAGAAAACAATGAGCAGTTCTTC; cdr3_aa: CASSVIGTENNEQFF
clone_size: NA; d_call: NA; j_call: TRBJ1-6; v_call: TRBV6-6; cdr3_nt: TGTGCCAGCAGTTACTCTTCAGGACATAATTCACCCCTCCACTTT; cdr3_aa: CASSYSSGHNSPLHF
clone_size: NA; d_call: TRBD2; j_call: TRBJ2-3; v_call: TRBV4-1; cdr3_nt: TGCGCCAGCAGCCTAGGACTAGCGGGCACAGATACGCAGTATTTT; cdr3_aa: CASSLGLAGTDTQYF
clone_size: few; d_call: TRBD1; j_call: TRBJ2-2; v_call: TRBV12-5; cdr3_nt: TGTGCTAGTGGTACATACCCCGGGACAGGGGCGAACACCGGGGAGCTGTTTTTT; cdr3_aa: CASGTYPGTGANTGELFF
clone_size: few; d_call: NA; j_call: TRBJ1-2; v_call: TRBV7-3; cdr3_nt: TGTGCCAGCAGCCCCTTAGGGGGGGAGAACGGCTACACCTTC; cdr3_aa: CASSPLGGENGYTF
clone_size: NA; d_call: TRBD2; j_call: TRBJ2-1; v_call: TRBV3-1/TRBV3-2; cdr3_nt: TGTGCCAGCAGCCCCTTAGGGACCGGGACTAGCGGGACTAGTGAGCAGTTCTTC; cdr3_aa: CASSPLGTGTSGTSEQFF
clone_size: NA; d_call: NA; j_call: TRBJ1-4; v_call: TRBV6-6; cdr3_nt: TGTGCCAGCAGTTATGGGGGATCTAATGAAAAACTGTTTTTT; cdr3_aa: CASSYGGSNEKLFF
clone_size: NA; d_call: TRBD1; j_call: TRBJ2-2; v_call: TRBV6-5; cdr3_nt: TGTGCCAGCAGTTATGGGACAGGGAACACCGGGGAGCTGTTTTTT; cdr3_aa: CASSYGTGNTGELFF
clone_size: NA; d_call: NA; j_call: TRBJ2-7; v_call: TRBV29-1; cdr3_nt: TGCAGCGTGCGATCTACGGGACAACGCGGATCAAGCTCCTACGAGCAGTACTTC; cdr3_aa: CSVRSTGQRGSSSYEQYF
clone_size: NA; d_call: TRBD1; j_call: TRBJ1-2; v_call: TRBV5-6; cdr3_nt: TGTGCCAGCAGCCGGGGACAGCCCTATGGCTACACCTTC; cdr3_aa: CASSRGQPYGYTF
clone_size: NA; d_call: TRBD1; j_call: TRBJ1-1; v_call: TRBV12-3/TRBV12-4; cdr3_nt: TGTGCCAGCAGTTTGGGACAGGGGAGAGCTTTCTTT; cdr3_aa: CASSLGQGRAFF
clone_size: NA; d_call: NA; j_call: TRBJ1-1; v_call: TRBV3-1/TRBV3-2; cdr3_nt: TGTGCCAGCAGTCAGACAAGGAACACTGAAGCTTTCTTT; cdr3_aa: CASSQTRNTEAFF
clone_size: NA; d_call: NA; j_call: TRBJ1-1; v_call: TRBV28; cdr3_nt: TGTGCCAGCAGAAAGGTCTGGGCTGAAGCTTTCTTT; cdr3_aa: CASRKVWAEAFF
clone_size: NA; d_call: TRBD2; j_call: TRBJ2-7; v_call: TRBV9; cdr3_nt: TGTGCCAGCAGCGTAACCCCGGGGGGGAACGAGCAGTACTTC; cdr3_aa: CASSVTPGGNEQYF
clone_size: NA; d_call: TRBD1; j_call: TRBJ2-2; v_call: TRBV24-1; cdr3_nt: TGTGCCACCAGTGCATCCTTTTGGGGACAGCAAAGCGCCGGGGAGCTGTTTTTT; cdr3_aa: CATSASFWGQQSAGELFF
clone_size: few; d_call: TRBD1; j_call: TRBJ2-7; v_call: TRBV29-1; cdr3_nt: TGCAGCGTTGCAAGGGACAGGGGCTACGAGCAGTACTTC; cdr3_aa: CSVARDRGYEQYF
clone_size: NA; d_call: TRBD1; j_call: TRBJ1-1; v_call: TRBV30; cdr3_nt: TGTGCCTGGAACCGGGACAGGGAAAACACTGAAGCTTTCTTT; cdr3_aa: CAWNRDRENTEAFF
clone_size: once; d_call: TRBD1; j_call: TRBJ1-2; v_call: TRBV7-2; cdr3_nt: TGTGCCAGCAGACCAGGGGGCGCGACCTATGGCTACACCTTC; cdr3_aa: CASRPGGATYGYTF
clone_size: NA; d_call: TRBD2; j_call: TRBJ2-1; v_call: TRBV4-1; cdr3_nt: TGCGCCAGCAGCCAAACTAGCGGGAGGATGAATGAGCAGTTCTTC; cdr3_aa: CASSQTSGRMNEQFF
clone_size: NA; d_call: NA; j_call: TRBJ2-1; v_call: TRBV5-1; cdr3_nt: TGCGCCAGCCACTATGTGGGCAATGAGCAGTTCTTC; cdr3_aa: CASHYVGNEQFF
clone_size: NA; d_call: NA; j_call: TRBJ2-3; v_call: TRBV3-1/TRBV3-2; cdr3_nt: TGTGCCAGCAGCCAGGGGGGAGGTTGGACAGATACGCAGTATTTT; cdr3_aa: CASSQGGGWTDTQYF
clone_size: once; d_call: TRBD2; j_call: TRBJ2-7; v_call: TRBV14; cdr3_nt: TGTGCCAGCAGCCAAGTAGCGGGGCACGGGGAGCAGTACTTC; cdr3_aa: CASSQVAGHGEQYF
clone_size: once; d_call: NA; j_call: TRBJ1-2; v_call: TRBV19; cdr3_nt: TGTGCCTCAAATGGGGATAGTTATGGCTACACCTTC; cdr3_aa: CASNGDSYGYTF
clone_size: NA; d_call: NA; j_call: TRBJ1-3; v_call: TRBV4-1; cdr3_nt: TGCGCCAGCAGCCAAGCCGACAGGACCTCTGGAAACACCATATATTTT; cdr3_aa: CASSQADRTSGNTIYF
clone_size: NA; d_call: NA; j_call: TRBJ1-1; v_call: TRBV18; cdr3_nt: TGTGCCAGCTCACGCGACCTCGGAGAGGAAGCTTTCTTT; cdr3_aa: CASSRDLGEEAFF
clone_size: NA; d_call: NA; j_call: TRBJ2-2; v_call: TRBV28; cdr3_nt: TGTGCCAGCAGTGACAGTGTGGGGGAGCTGTTTTTT; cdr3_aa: CASSDSVGELFF
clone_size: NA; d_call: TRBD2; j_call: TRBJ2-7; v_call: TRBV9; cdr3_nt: TGTGCCAGCAGCGTAGAAGGCGGGAGTTCGGTATACGAGCAGTACTTC; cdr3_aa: CASSVEGGSSVYEQYF
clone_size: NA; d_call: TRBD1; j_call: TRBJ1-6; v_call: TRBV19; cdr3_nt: TGTGCCAGTAGTCCACGACAGGGCCTGTCCGTCTATAATTCACCCCTCCACTTT; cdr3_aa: CASSPRQGLSVYNSPLHF
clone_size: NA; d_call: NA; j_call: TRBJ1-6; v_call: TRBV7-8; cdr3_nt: TGTGCCAGCAGCCCGCGACTAGGGGGAATAAGATTT; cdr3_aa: CASSPRLGGIRF
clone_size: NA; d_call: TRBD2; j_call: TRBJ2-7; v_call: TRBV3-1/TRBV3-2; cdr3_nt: TGTGCCAGCAGCCAAGGAAGACTAGCGGATGGTTCCGAGCAGTACTTC; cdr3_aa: CASSQGRLADGSEQYF
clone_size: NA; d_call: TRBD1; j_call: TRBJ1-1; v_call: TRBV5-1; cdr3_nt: TGCGCCAGCAGCCCCCTTACAGGGGGCAACACTGAAGCTTTCTTT; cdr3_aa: CASSPLTGGNTEAFF
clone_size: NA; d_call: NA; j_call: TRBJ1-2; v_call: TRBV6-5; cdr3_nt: TGTGCCAGCAGTTACTCAATTCAGGCAGGGCAGGGCTACACCTTC; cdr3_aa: CASSYSIQAGQGYTF
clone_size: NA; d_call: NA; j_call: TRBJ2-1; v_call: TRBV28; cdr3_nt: TGTGCCAGCAACGCTGTCTTCGGACGTAGGGTCGAGCAGTTCTTC; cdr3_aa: CASNAVFGRRVEQFF
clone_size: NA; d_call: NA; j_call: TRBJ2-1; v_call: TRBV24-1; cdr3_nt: TGTGCCACCAGTGATTTGTGGACCAATGAGCAGTTCTTC; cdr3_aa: CATSDLWTNEQFF
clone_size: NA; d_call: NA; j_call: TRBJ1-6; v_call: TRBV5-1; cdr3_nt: TGCGCCAGCAGCTTGAGGGCAGGGCCGAATTCACCCCTCCACTTT; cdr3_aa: CASSLRAGPNSPLHF
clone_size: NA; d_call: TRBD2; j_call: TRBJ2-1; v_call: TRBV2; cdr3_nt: TGTGCCAGCAGCTACAGCGGGATTATCACGGATGAGCAGTTCTTC; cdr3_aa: CASSYSGIITDEQFF
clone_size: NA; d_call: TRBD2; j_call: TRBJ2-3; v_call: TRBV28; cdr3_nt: TGTGCCAGCAGTTTATTAATGTCTAGCGGTAGCACAGATACGCAGTATTTT; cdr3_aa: CASSLLMSSGSTDTQYF
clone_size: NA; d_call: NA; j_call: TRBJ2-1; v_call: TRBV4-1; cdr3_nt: TGCGCCAGCAGCTTTCGGACTGGCACTAACAATGAGCAGTTCTTC; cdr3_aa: CASSFRTGTNNEQFF
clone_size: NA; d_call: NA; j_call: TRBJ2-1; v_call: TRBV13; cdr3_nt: TGTGCCAGCAGCCCCCCCTACAATGAGCAGTTCTTC; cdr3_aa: CASSPPYNEQFF
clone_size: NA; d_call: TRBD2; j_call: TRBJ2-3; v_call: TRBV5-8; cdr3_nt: TGTGCCAGCAGCTTATCTAGCGGGAGGGCGGTAGATACGCAGTATTTT; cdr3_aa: CASSLSSGRAVDTQYF
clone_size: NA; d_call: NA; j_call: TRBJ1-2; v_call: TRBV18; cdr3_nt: TGTGCCAGCTCACCACCGAACGGCGATGGCTACACCTTC; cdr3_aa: CASSPPNGDGYTF
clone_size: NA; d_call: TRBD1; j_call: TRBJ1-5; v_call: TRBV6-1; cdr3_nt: TGTGCCAGCAGTGACGCCGGACAGGGCGGTCAGCCCCAGCATTTT; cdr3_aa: CASSDAGQGGQPQHF
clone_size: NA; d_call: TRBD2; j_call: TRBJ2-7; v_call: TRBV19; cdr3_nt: TGTGCCACCAAGGGACTAGCGGGAGACTACGAGCAGTACTTC; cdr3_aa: CATKGLAGDYEQYF
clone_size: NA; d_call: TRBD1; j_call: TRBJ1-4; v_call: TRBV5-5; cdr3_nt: TGTGCCAGCAGCTTGGGAATAACAGGGGGCGACAAAAAACTGTTTTTT; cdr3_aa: CASSLGITGGDKKLFF
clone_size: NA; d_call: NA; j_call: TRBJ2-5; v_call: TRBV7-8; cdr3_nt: TGTGCCAGCAGCGAATCTCTTAGCCAAGAGACCCAGTACTTC; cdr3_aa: CASSESLSQETQYF
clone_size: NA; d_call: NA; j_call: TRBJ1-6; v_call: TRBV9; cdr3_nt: TGTGCCAGCAATAACCCGTCGGGGAATTCACCCCTCCACTTT; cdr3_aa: CASNNPSGNSPLHF